Each of the 22 T cell receptor beta chains below was sequenced from the same sample in a study of blood T cell repertoires in COVID-19. Profiled with immunoSEQ multiplex PCR; TCRdb holds only in-frame clones, not every one. The table shows over 200,000 clones, with approximately 75% occurring only once. Material for sequencing was PBMCs or T cells enriched from blood (not recorded which). The receptors were gathered from a man between 40 and 49 years old who had recovered from COVID-19.

The rearrangement uses TRBV7-6 and TRBJ2-2; a possible D gene is TRBD2 (7 bases). This CDR3 is 18 amino acids long. CDR1 is SGHVS, CDR2 FNYEAQ, per germline. The germline V and J ends were trimmed by 4 bases and 1 base, with 19 bases remaining between them. CDR3 residues: CASSSPKGGKLNTGELFF. As DNA, the CDR3 is TGTGCCAGCAGCTCCCCCAAGGGGGGGAAACTGAACACCGGGGAGCTGTTTTTT.

The V gene is TRBV6-5, the J gene TRBJ2-7; D unclear. The CDR3 runs 12 residues. The germline V and J ends were trimmed by 0 bases and 2 bases, with 2 bases remaining between them. Germline assignment: CDR1 MNHEY and CDR2 SVGAGI. The CDR3 protein is CASSYSTYEQYF. The CDR3 DNA reads as TGTGCCAGCAGTTACTCTACCTACGAGCAGTACTTC.

This clone showed up many times. This chain uses TRBV5-1 with TRBJ2-1; D uncertain. Germline V gene lookup returns CDR1 SGHRS and CDR2 YFSETQ. This CDR3 spans 15 amino acids. Trimming removed 6 bases at V and 1 base at J, with 14 bases between. CDR3 nucleotide sequence: TGCGCCAGCACCGAAGCCTTTAAGTCCTACAATGAGCAGTTCTTC. Its translation is CASTEAFKSYNEQFF.

The gene calls are TRBV30 and TRBJ1-4, with D tentatively TRBD1 (5 bases). The V end was cut by 3 bases, the J end by 6 bases, with 11 bases between. CDR1 and CDR2 (germline): GTSNPN, SVGIG (reference sequence). This CDR3 has 13 amino acids. In DNA form, the CDR3 reads TGTGCCTGGAGCCGGGGGGAAGATGAAAAACTGTTTTTT. Translation gives CAWSRGEDEKLFF.

This clone was found once. The chain links TRBV30 to TRBJ2-1, with TRBD2 identical over 12 bases. V trimming: 6 bases; J trimming: 7 bases; junction bases outside the gene matches: 10. CDR1 and CDR2 (germline): GTSNPN, SVGIG (reference sequence). CDR3 length: 15 residues. The CDR3 loop is CACEGRTSGINEQFF. The CDR3 nucleotides read TGTGCCTGCGAGGGAAGGACTAGCGGGATTAATGAGCAGTTCTTC.

The chain is built from TRBV19 and TRBJ2-2; unclear D gene. Looked up from germline, CDR1 is LNHDA and CDR2 is SQIVND (reference sequence). This CDR3 spans 16 amino acids. V was trimmed by 5 bases and J by 3 bases, leaving 16 bases between them. The CDR3 sequence is CASSLLGDRDTGELFF. The CDR3 DNA is TGTGCCAGTAGTCTCCTGGGCGATAGAGACACCGGGGAGCTGTTTTTT.

The chain recombines TRBV5-5 with TRBJ1-5; D is unclear. V dropped 4 bases and J dropped 0 bases, with 11 bases sitting between them. CDR3 length equals 15 residues. Germline CDR1 reads SGHKS; CDR2 reads YYEKEE (reference sequence). CDR3 residues: CASSPGPYSNQPQHF. CDR3 bases: TGTGCCAGCAGCCCGGGTCCTTATAGCAATCAGCCCCAGCATTTT.

J is TRBJ2-1 and V is TRBV30, with 8 nucleotides matching TRBD1. Unmatched junction bases numbered 7, after V lost 2 bases and J lost 10 bases. This CDR3 region has 13 residues. Germline V gene data show CDR1 as GTSNPN and CDR2 as SVGIG (reference sequence). Written as DNA, the CDR3 is TGTGCCTGGAGTCCCCACCGGGACAGGGAGCAGTTCTTC. Protein product: CAWSPHRDREQFF.

The chain couples TRBV12-3 or TRBV12-4 to TRBJ2-1, with D perhaps matching TRBD1 (5 bases). V lost 4 bases and J 9 bases, leaving 10 bases between the germline ends. The CDR3 is 12 amino acids. As DNA, the CDR3 is TGTGCCAGCAGTTCATGGGGCGCTGAGCAGTTCTTC. Its translation is CASSSWGAEQFF.

On this clone: One end of the junction fails to match germline, which may point to a read error. The chain has TRBV5-4 and TRBJ2-2, with a weak D call TRBD2 (5 bases). There are 15 residues in the CDR3. Germline lookup yields CDR1 SGHNT and CDR2 YYREEE (reference sequence). The CDR3 region has the DNA TGTGCCAGCAGATTGGGAGTTACTAACACCGGGGAGCTGTTTTTT. Translated: CASRLGVTNTGELFF.

The chain joins TRBV19 to TRBJ2-1; TRBD2 matches 8 bases. Germline-derived CDR1 and CDR2 are LNHDA and SQIVND (reference sequence). Trimming took 3 bases from V and 0 from J; bases not matched to a gene: 10. This CDR3 is 18 amino acids long. CDR3 residues: CASSIIGGVPSSYNEQFF. The DNA for the CDR3 is TGTGCCAGTAGTATTATCGGGGGGGTCCCGAGCTCCTACAATGAGCAGTTCTTC. Variable domain in full (rest from reference TRBV19 and TRBJ2-1): DGGITQSPKYLFRKEGQNVTLSCEQNLNHDAMYWYRQDPGQGLRLIYYSQIVNDFQKGDIAEGYSVSREKKESFPLTVTSAQKNPTAFYLCASSIIGGVPSSYNEQFFGPGTRLTVL.

This chain joins TRBV2 and TRBJ1-2; D is perhaps TRBD1 (6 bases). V shed 5 bases and J shed 2 bases, with 12 bases lying between them. The CDR3 consists of 14 residues. The germline V gene has CDR1 SNHLY and CDR2 FYNNEI. CDR3 sequence: CASSPVTGNYGYTF. CDR3 DNA: TGTGCCAGCAGTCCCGTTACAGGGAACTATGGCTACACCTTC.

The chain carries TRBV19 and TRBJ1-3; D unclear. Trimming took off 5 bases at V and 0 bases at J, with 17 bases between the two ends. Germline assignment: CDR1 LNHDA and CDR2 SQIVND (reference sequence). This CDR3 contains 17 residues. The chain's CDR3 is CASSSPGRPSSGNTIYF. The CDR3, as DNA: TGTGCCAGTAGTTCTCCCGGCAGGCCGAGCTCTGGAAACACCATATATTTT.

This clone was seen a single time. V usage is TRBV18 and J usage is TRBJ1-1; 9 bases are a match to TRBD1. This CDR3 is built from 15 residues. Germline lookup yields CDR1 KGHSH and CDR2 LQKENI. V lost 3 bases and J lost 5; bases outside the gene matches: 7. CDR3 amino acids: CASSPRDRVSTEAFF. DNA of the CDR3: TGTGCCAGCTCACCCCGGGACAGGGTGTCAACTGAAGCTTTCTTT.

The chain carries TRBV19 and TRBJ2-3, with 13 bases that match TRBD2. The V gene's germline CDR1 is LNHDA and CDR2 SQIVND (reference sequence). The junction had 4 bases not matched to a gene; V was cut back by 3 bases and J by 4 bases. This CDR3 has 16 amino acids. The CDR3: CASSIGLAGVADTQYF. CDR3 nucleotide sequence: TGTGCCAGTAGTATTGGACTAGCGGGAGTGGCAGATACGCAGTATTTT.

The rearrangement links TRBV5-1 to TRBJ1-2; D not certain. The CDR3 sequence is 16 residues long. Germline CDR1 reads SGHRS; CDR2 reads YFSETQ. Trimming pared 6 bases from V and 0 bases from J, leaving 18 bases between. For the CDR3, the DNA is TGCGCCAGCACCCCCGCACCCGGGGTTTCTAACTATGGCTACACCTTC. Residues: CASTPAPGVSNYGYTF.

A remark on this clone: Different DNA sequences within this sample yield the same CDR3. CDR3: CASSTGGSYEQYF. The CDR3 nucleotides are TGTGCCAGCTCAACCGGAGGCTCCTACGAGCAGTACTTC. The chain couples TRBV18 to TRBJ2-7; possibly TRBD2 for D (5 bases). V was trimmed by 5 bases and J by 0 bases, leaving 8 bases between them. Germline CDR1 reads KGHSH; CDR2 reads LQKENI. The CDR3 has 13 amino acids. The whole variable domain, remainder taken from reference TRBV18 and TRBJ2-7, is NAGVMQNPRHLVRRRGQEARLRCSPMKGHSHVYWYRQLPEEGLKFMVYLQKENIIDESGMPKERFSAEFPKEGPSILRIQQVVRGDSAAYFCASSTGGSYEQYFGPGTRLTVT.

This rearrangement joins TRBV7-7 to TRBJ2-5; the D is unclear. Germline V CDR1 and CDR2: SSHAT, FNYEAQ (reference sequence). The CDR3 has 13 residues. Trimming cost V 1 base and J 3 bases, with 6 bases left between them. CDR3: CASSLDRKETQYF. The DNA of the CDR3 is TGTGCCAGCAGCTTAGACAGAAAAGAGACCCAGTACTTC.

This sequence joins TRBV5-1 and TRBJ2-7; 9 bases fit TRBD2. V lost 0 bases and J lost 3; bases outside the gene matches: 4. Germline values: CDR1 SGHRS, CDR2 YFSETQ. CDR3 length: 15 residues. The CDR3 is CASSLGAGGFYEQYF. The CDR3 DNA is TGCGCCAGCAGCTTGGGAGCGGGAGGATTCTACGAGCAGTACTTC.

The genes are TRBV19 and TRBJ1-2; TRBD1 matches at 8 bases. The CDR3 has 13 amino acids. After removal of 3 bases from V and 5 bases from J, the junction contained 2 bases not matched to a gene. Germline-derived CDR1 and CDR2 are LNHDA and SQIVND (reference sequence). CDR3 amino acids: CASSITGGYGYTF. The DNA for the CDR3 is TGTGCCAGTAGTATCACAGGGGGGTATGGCTACACCTTC.

The chain uses TRBV27 and TRBJ1-1; no reliable D call. Trimming took off 0 bases at V and 0 bases at J, with 11 bases between the two ends. The CDR3 has 16 amino acids. Germline CDR1 is MNHEY and CDR2 is SMNVEV (reference sequence). The CDR3 DNA sequence: TGTGCCAGCAGTTTATCGATAACAGCCATGAACACTGAAGCTTTCTTT. It specifies CASSLSITAMNTEAFF.

This clone has a single count. The chain carries TRBV30 and TRBJ1-2; TRBD1 matches at 7 bases. This CDR3 spans 16 amino acids. Germline-derived CDR1 and CDR2 are GTSNPN and SVGIG (reference sequence). Trimming took 2 bases from V and 8 from J; bases not matched to a gene: 17. The CDR3, as DNA: TGTGCCTGGAGTCTAGGTGCGCACAGGGGACCGGAGGGCTACACCTTC. Its translation is CAWSLGAHRGPEGYTF. The full variable domain, in which reference TRBV30 and TRBJ1-2 provide the parts outside the CDR3, is SQTIHQWPATLVQPVGSPLSLECTVEGTSNPNLYWYRQAAGRGLQLLFYSVGIGQISSEVPQNLSASRPQDRQFILSSKKLLLSDSGFYLCAWSLGAHRGPEGYTFGSGTRLTVV.